Each of the 22 T cell receptor beta chains below was sequenced from the same sample in a study of beta chain features in type 1 diabetes. Study results and caveats: TCRB CDR3 length was moderately but significantly reduced in all four CD4+ subsets of Type 1 diabetes patients.

These TCRs' antigens remain unknown. Sequenced material consisted of expressed TCRB transcripts (all of the isolated RNA was reverse transcribed). Sequencing was performed with immunoSEQ multiplex PCR; in TCRdb, only in-frame clones are kept and a portion is missing. The sample consists of a few hundred thousand clones, around 9.6% of them appearing once. Sequencing was done on a sample of central memory CD4+ T cells from blood. The source is a young man with type 1 diabetes.

The chain recombines TRBV4-1 with TRBJ2-7; D may be TRBD2 (5 bases). Germline V gene data show CDR1 as MGHRA and CDR2 as YSYEKL. The CDR3 contains 15 residues. V lost 1 base and J lost 6, with 16 bases in between. CDR3 residues: CASSQVSVRAGEQYF. The CDR3 nucleotides are TGCGCCAGCAGCCAAGTTTCAGTTCGCGCGGGCGAGCAGTACTTC.

V usage is TRBV7-8 and J usage is TRBJ1-5; D remains ambiguous. The CDR3 is 15 amino acids. V was pared by 5 bases and J by 7 bases, with 18 bases between. Germline values: CDR1 SGHVS, CDR2 FQNEAQ. This CDR3 reads CASSIDEGSYQPQHF. DNA of the CDR3: TGTGCCAGCAGCATAGACGAGGGCAGCTACCAGCCCCAGCATTTT.

The chain carries TRBV19 and TRBJ2-3, with 7 bases that match TRBD2. This CDR3 comprises 14 residues. Germline V lookup: CDR1 LNHDA, CDR2 SQIVND (reference sequence). J gave up 2 bases and V 2 bases, and 1 base lay outside the gene matches. The CDR3 DNA sequence: TGTGCCAGTAGTATAACTAGCGCCACAGATACGCAGTATTTT. Amino acid sequence: CASSITSATDTQYF.

This clone was observed at least ten times. The chain uses TRBV7-2 and TRBJ2-2, with 8 nucleotides matching TRBD2. Germline loops: CDR1 SGHTA, CDR2 FQGNSA. V gave up 8 bases and J gave up 7 bases; unmatched junction bases: 9. The CDR3 is 14 residues long. The DNA for the CDR3 is TGTGCCAGCGGTGTCGGGGGGGCCGGCGGGGAGCTGTTTTTT. Translating it yields CASGVGGAGGELFF. The whole variable domain, filled in from reference TRBV7-2 and TRBJ2-2, reads GAGVSQSPSNKVTEKGKDVELRCDPISGHTALYWYRQSLGQGLEFLIYFQGNSAPDKSGLPSDRFSAERTGGSVSTLTIQRTQQEDSAVYLCASGVGGAGGELFFGEGSRLTVL.

This clone has only a few counts. Other DNA sequences in this specimen translate into the identical CDR3. V and J are TRBV5-1 and TRBJ1-1; weak D call: TRBD1 (5 bases). Looked up from germline, CDR1 is SGHRS and CDR2 is YFSETQ. The CDR3 contains 13 residues. The V end was cut by 3 bases, the J end by 4 bases, with 10 bases between. For the CDR3, the DNA is TGCGCCAGCAGCTCAGGGATCGGCACTGAAGCTTTCTTT. Translated: CASSSGIGTEAFF.

The V call is TRBV29-1, the J call TRBJ2-1; 9 positions agree with TRBD2. The CDR3 consists of 12 residues. The junction had 2 bases not matched to a gene; V was cut back by 6 bases and J by 5 bases. CDR1 and CDR2 (germline): SQVTM, ANQGSEA. DNA for the CDR3: TGCAGCGTGGCTAGCGGGAACAATGAGCAGTTCTTC. It yields the protein CSVASGNNEQFF.

The V and J genes are TRBV10-1 and TRBJ1-1, with TRBD1 matching over 8 bases. The J segment lost 5 bases and the V segment lost 6 bases, leaving 8 bases of the junction unmatched. Germline V gene sequence: CDR1 WNHNN, CDR2 SYGVQD (reference sequence). This CDR3 has 14 amino acids. As DNA, the CDR3 is TGCGCCAGCAGCGCTACAGGGGGAAGGACTGAAGCTTTCTTT. Encoded protein: CASSATGGRTEAFF.

The chain has TRBV4-2 and TRBJ2-5, with 9 bases matching TRBD2. The CDR3 length is 15 residues. Germline V CDR1 and CDR2: LGHNA, YNFKEQ. V lost 4 bases and J lost 4; bases outside the gene matches: 7. The CDR3 coding sequence is TGTGCCAGCAGCCCGGGACTAGCCCGGTTAGAGACCCAGTACTTC. Encoded protein: CASSPGLARLETQYF.

The rearrangement links TRBV7-2 to TRBJ2-7; D is unclear. Germline loops: CDR1 SGHTA, CDR2 FQGNSA. The CDR3 is 14 residues long. Trimming took 3 bases from V and 0 from J, leaving 9 bases between them. The CDR3 sequence is CASSFRRTSYEQYF. The CDR3 nucleotides are TGTGCCAGCAGCTTCAGGCGGACCTCCTACGAGCAGTACTTC.

This clone was seen at least ten times. The gene calls are TRBV5-6 and TRBJ2-7, with 11 bases fitting TRBD1. The CDR3 has 16 residues. The junction had 13 bases not matched to a gene; V was cut back by 6 bases and J by 5 bases. Germline V CDR1 and CDR2: SGHDT, YYEEEE. The CDR3 protein is CASKWDRGNLLDEQYF. Here the CDR3 DNA reads TGTGCCAGCAAGTGGGACAGGGGGAATTTACTCGACGAGCAGTACTTC.

The V gene is TRBV5-1, the J gene TRBJ2-3; 7 bases line up with TRBD1. Germline values: CDR1 SGHRS, CDR2 YFSETQ. This CDR3 spans 14 amino acids. Trimming took 2 bases from V and 4 from J; bases not matched to a gene: 4. CDR3 bases: TGCGCCAGCAGCTTCACCCAGGGGGCAGATACGCAGTATTTT. Protein product: CASSFTQGADTQYF.

V is TRBV7-9 and J is TRBJ2-6; D unresolved. V shed 1 base and J shed 0 bases, with 10 bases lying between them. The CDR3 totals 17 residues. In germline, CDR1 is SEHNR, CDR2 FQNEAQ (reference sequence). The CDR3 DNA follows: TGTGCCAGCAGCTTAGGGGCCAGGTCCTCTGGGGCCAACGTCCTGACTTTC. This gives the protein CASSLGARSSGANVLTF.

The chain links TRBV7-2 to TRBJ1-1, with TRBD1 as a possible D gene (6 bases). Germline values: CDR1 SGHTA, CDR2 FQGNSA. The CDR3 totals 15 residues. V lost 4 bases to trimming and J lost 5 bases, with 17 bases between them. The CDR3 spells CASSSLGASGTEAFF. CDR3 DNA sequence: TGTGCCAGCAGCTCCCTGGGGGCCTCGGGAACTGAAGCTTTCTTT.

This clone was detected a few times. The chain couples TRBV7-3 to TRBJ1-2; 11 nucleotides match TRBD1. The length of the CDR3 is 17 residues. With V trimmed by 1 base and J by 5 bases, 9 bases remained unmatched. CDR1 is SGHTA and CDR2 is FQGTGA in the germline V gene. This CDR3 is CASSLITGGTGGYGYTF. The CDR3 DNA follows: TGTGCCAGCAGCTTAATCACGGGCGGGACAGGGGGTTATGGCTACACCTTC.

As regards this clone: At one boundary the junction diverges from the germline segment, which might be a read error. V is TRBV7-2 and J is TRBJ2-3; 9 bases align to TRBD2. The germline gives CDR1 SGHTA, CDR2 FQGNSA. This CDR3 region has 17 residues. This chain's CDR3 is CASSQDLAGESTDTQYF. The DNA of the CDR3 is TGCGCCAGCAGCCAAGATTTAGCGGGAGAGAGCACAGATACGCAGTATTTT. The full variable domain, in which reference TRBV7-2 and TRBJ2-3 provide the parts outside the CDR3, is GAGVSQSPSNKVTEKGKDVELRCDPISGHTALYWYRQSLGQGLEFLIYFQGNSAPDKSGLPSDRFSAERTGGSVSTLTIQRTQQEDSAVYLCASSQDLAGESTDTQYFGPGTRLTVL.

This clone was recorded a few times. The chain joins TRBV7-7 to TRBJ2-1; 13 nucleotides line up with TRBD2. The CDR3 spans 15 residues. V shed 5 bases and J 6 bases; nucleotides not matched to a gene: 4. Germline-derived CDR1 and CDR2 are SSHAT and FNYEAQ (reference sequence). The CDR3 here is CASSPGLAGLNEQFF. CDR3 bases: TGTGCCAGCAGCCCGGGACTAGCGGGGCTCAATGAGCAGTTCTTC.

The chain employs TRBV6-5 and TRBJ1-1; D possibly corresponds to TRBD1 (6 bases). The CDR3 extends over 15 amino acids. Germline V gene data show CDR1 as MNHEY and CDR2 as SVGAGI. Deletions cut 7 bases from V and 1 base from J, with 16 bases between. CDR3 amino acids: CASNLKGGENTEAFF. CDR3 in DNA: TGTGCCAGCAACCTTAAGGGGGGCGAGAACACTGAAGCTTTCTTT.

V and J are TRBV7-8 and TRBJ2-5, with TRBD1 matching 12 bases. Germline V gives CDR1 SGHVS, CDR2 FQNEAQ. This CDR3 has 14 amino acids. Trimming removed 3 bases from V and 12 bases from J; junction bases left unmatched: 8. Here the CDR3 DNA reads TGTGCCAGCAGCTTTGGGACAGGGGGCGTCGGGGAGTACTTC. Translating gives CASSFGTGGVGEYF.

This clone was seen a few times. The rearrangement uses TRBV7-9 and TRBJ2-5; D possibly corresponds to TRBD2 (6 bases). The germline V gene encodes CDR1 SEHNR and CDR2 FQNEAQ (reference sequence). The length of the CDR3 is 19 residues. V was trimmed by 0 bases and J by 2 bases, leaving 22 bases between them. The CDR3 spells CASSLALGINFGGQETQYF. The CDR3 DNA is TGTGCCAGCAGCTTAGCGTTAGGAATTAACTTCGGGGGACAAGAGACCCAGTACTTC.

The rearrangement joins TRBV13 to TRBJ1-1; D is undetermined. The ends were cut back, 4 bases at V and 1 base at J, with 7 bases in the middle. There are 13 residues in the CDR3. Germline loops: CDR1 PRHDT, CDR2 FYEKMQ (reference sequence). The CDR3 DNA follows: TGTGCCAGCAGCTCCACCACGAACACTGAAGCTTTCTTT. Protein sequence: CASSSTTNTEAFF.

At least ten counts were recorded for this clone. The rearrangement joins TRBV7-2 to TRBJ1-1, with TRBD1 as a possible D gene (5 bases). The germline V and J ends were trimmed by 5 bases and 0 bases, with 13 bases remaining between them. The germline gives CDR1 SGHTA, CDR2 FQGNSA. This CDR3 region has 15 residues. The DNA for the CDR3 is TGTGCCAGCAGCAGATGGGAACAGGTGAACACTGAAGCTTTCTTT. Translating it yields CASSRWEQVNTEAFF.

This clone was picked up a small number of times. The chain recombines TRBV13 with TRBJ2-7, with 7 nucleotides matching TRBD1. From germline, CDR1 is PRHDT and CDR2 FYEKMQ (reference sequence). CDR3 length equals 14 residues. J was trimmed by 7 bases and V by 6 bases; bases with no gene match: 12. For the CDR3, the DNA is TGTGCCAGCAGTGGCGGCAGGGGGATGGGGGAGCAGTACTTC. It is translated as CASSGGRGMGEQYF. The complete variable domain, with remaining parts taken from reference TRBV13 and TRBJ2-7, reads AAGVIQSPRHLIKEKRETATLKCYPIPRHDTVYWYQQGPGQDPQFLISFYEKMQSDKGSIPDRFSAQQFSDYHSELNMSSLELGDSALYFCASSGGRGMGEQYFGPGTRLTVT.